This T cell receptor (beta chain) was sequenced in a study of T cell responses to AZD1222 COVID-19 vaccine. The germline CDR1 and CDR2 sequences are SGHVS and FNYEAQ. Trimming removed 4 bases at V and 1 base at J, with 11 bases between. CDR3 length equals 16 residues. Overall study findings and caveats: Every sample of the repertoires postdated the peak T cell response. Baseline testing showed seropositivity in only 6 or 7 AZD1222 recipients.

Clones were read by immunoSEQ multiplex PCR, and TCRdb kept only the in-frame ones, dropping some. The sample carries about 140,000 clones, around 90% recorded once. Points on this clone: Its target is not known.

The TCR originated in an adult in good health. V is TRBV7-6 and J is TRBJ2-6; the D gene is possibly TRBD2 (5 bases). The material was peripheral blood, obtained on day 0 of AZD1222 vaccination. The CDR3 here is CASSSGLISGANVLTF. The CDR3 DNA follows: TGTGCCAGCAGCTCCGGACTGATTTCTGGGGCCAACGTCCTGACTTTC.